Listed below are T cell receptor beta chains from one sample, sequenced in a study of neurological immune-mediated disorders. MiXCR, run by TCRdb on the 5' RACE reads, gives a single entry per CDR3 protein. The sample holds roughly 80,000 distinct CDR3 sequences, 9.4% seen once. The specimen was PBMCs. These receptors were obtained from a man aged 45-65 years in good health. Each CDR3 is given with its conserved first and last residue. The order of the fields is J gene, D gene, clone size, V gene, CDR3 protein, CDR3 DNA. The D gene is left open where the match is weak. A clone size is listed for some rows: how often the clone was seen (once, few, many), or a class if it is expanded.

TRBJ2-6 | TRBD2 | many | TRBV5-1 | CASSSSSGGGAEANVLTF | TGCGCCAGCAGCTCGAGTAGCGGGGGGGGAGCAGAGGCCAACGTCCTGACTTTC
TRBJ2-2 | . | many | TRBV9 | CASSGGGVGIGELFF | TGTGCCAGCAGTGGAGGAGGGGTAGGGATCGGGGAGCTGTTTTTT
TRBJ2-1 | . | many | TRBV14 | CASSLTGTYNEQFF | TGTGCCAGCAGCCTGACAGGTACCTACAATGAGCAGTTCTTC
TRBJ2-1 | TRBD2 | many | TRBV10-3 | CAISQKEGLAGGEQFF | TGTGCCATCTCCCAAAAGGAGGGACTAGCGGGAGGGGAGCAGTTCTTC
TRBJ2-7 | . | many | TRBV7-2 | CASSLAPGRNEQYF | TGTGCCAGCAGCTTAGCGCCAGGGAGAAACGAGCAGTACTTC
TRBJ2-5 | TRBD2 | many | TRBV5-1 | CASSLGGLAGEETQYF | TGCGCCAGCAGCTTGGGGGGACTAGCGGGAGAAGAGACCCAGTACTTC
TRBJ2-3 | TRBD2 | . | TRBV5-6 | CASIGRWEGQDTQYF | TGTGCCAGCATTGGAAGGTGGGAGGGCCAAGATACGCAGTATTTT
TRBJ2-3 | TRBD2 | many | TRBV20-1 | CSADVKSRLLAGGDTQYF | TGCAGTGCTGACGTAAAATCCAGGCTGCTAGCGGGAGGAGATACGCAGTATTTT
TRBJ2-2 | TRBD2 | . | TRBV5-5 | CASSSAAGTGELFF | TGTGCCAGCAGCTCCGCAGCGGGAACCGGGGAGCTGTTTTTT
TRBJ2-7 | TRBD1 | few | TRBV29-1 | CSGGQGAYEQYF | TGCAGCGGGGGACAGGGGGCCTACGAGCAGTACTTC
TRBJ2-6 | . | many | TRBV19 | CASSLPGGSGANVLTF | TGTGCCAGTAGCCTCCCGGGTGGGTCTGGGGCCAACGTCCTGACTTTC
TRBJ2-3 | TRBD2 | many | TRBV7-2 | CASSLVGSGTADTQYF | TGTGCCAGCAGCTTAGTGGGTAGCGGGACCGCAGATACGCAGTATTTT
TRBJ1-4 | TRBD1 | few | TRBV5-1 | CASSLKMGQGNEKLFF | TGCGCCAGCAGCTTGAAGATGGGACAGGGGAATGAAAAACTGTTTTTT
TRBJ2-5 | TRBD2 | . | TRBV28 | CASSSMAGVGETQYF | TGTGCCAGCAGTTCAATGGCGGGGGTAGGAGAGACCCAGTACTTC
TRBJ2-1 | TRBD1 | . | TRBV10-1 | CASSDRGPPYNEQFF | TGCGCCAGCAGTGACAGGGGGCCCCCCTACAATGAGCAGTTCTTC
TRBJ2-7 | . | many | TRBV12-3/TRBV12-4 | CASTSMAGNYEQYF | TGTGCCAGCACCTCGATGGCCGGGAACTACGAGCAGTACTTC
TRBJ1-1 | TRBD1 | many | TRBV7-2 | CASSSYRGRNTEAFF | TGTGCCAGCAGCTCCTACAGGGGTCGGAACACTGAAGCTTTCTTT
TRBJ2-6 | . | many | TRBV5-1 | CASSPRGAGANVLTF | TGCGCCAGCAGCCCCAGGGGAGCTGGGGCCAACGTCCTGACTTTC
TRBJ2-7 | . | many | TRBV29-1 | CSVGDPRQVEQYF | TGCAGCGTGGGGGACCCCCGACAAGTTGAGCAGTACTTC
TRBJ2-3 | TRBD2 | many | TRBV20-1 | CSAEAGATDTQYF | TGCAGTGCTGAGGCGGGAGCGACAGATACGCAGTATTTT
TRBJ1-1 | . | many | TRBV7-9 | CASSYTGSTEAFF | TGTGCCAGCAGCTATACAGGAAGCACTGAAGCTTTCTTT
TRBJ2-2 | . | . | TRBV5-1 | CASSITGQNTGELFF | TGCGCCAGCAGTATAACGGGACAGAACACCGGGGAGCTGTTTTTT
TRBJ2-4 | TRBD1 | many | TRBV11-2 | CASSPRDSVAKNIQYF | TGTGCCAGCAGCCCAAGGGACAGTGTAGCCAAAAACATTCAGTACTTC
TRBJ2-5 | . | many | TRBV5-1 | CASSLGGSQETQYF | TGCGCCAGCAGCTTGGGTGGCAGCCAAGAGACCCAGTACTTC
TRBJ2-1 | TRBD1 | . | TRBV20-1 | CSARGQGFIVDNEQFF | TGCAGTGCTAGAGGACAGGGGTTCATAGTAGACAATGAGCAGTTCTTC
TRBJ2-1 | TRBD2 | many | TRBV2 | CASNLGTSGNNEQFF | TGTGCCAGCAACCTCGGGACTAGCGGCAACAATGAGCAGTTCTTC
TRBJ1-2 | . | many | TRBV5-5 | CASSQVGDYGYTF | TGTGCCAGCAGCCAAGTGGGGGACTATGGCTACACCTTC
TRBJ2-5 | . | many | TRBV6-6 | CASSPKGQHQETQYF | TGTGCCAGCAGCCCTAAGGGGCAACACCAAGAGACCCAGTACTTC
TRBJ1-6 | . | many | TRBV5-1 | CASSLFGTSSYNSPLHF | TGCGCCAGCAGCTTATTCGGAACAAGCTCCTATAATTCACCCCTCCACTTT
TRBJ2-1 | . | many | TRBV7-2 | CASSSPSQGRNEQFF | TGTGCCAGCAGCTCACCCTCGCAGGGGAGGAATGAGCAGTTCTTC
TRBJ2-2 | . | many | TRBV5-1 | CASSLGLQRNTGELFF | TGCGCCAGCAGCTTGGGTCTACAACGCAACACCGGGGAGCTGTTTTTT
TRBJ2-7 | TRBD2 | many | TRBV7-8 | CASSGTEWEGSYEQYF | TGTGCCAGCAGCGGGACTGAATGGGAGGGGTCTTACGAGCAGTACTTC
TRBJ1-5 | TRBD1 | many | TRBV12-3/TRBV12-4 | CASSLGHHGTGGRKPQHF | TGTGCCAGCAGTTTAGGGCATCACGGGACAGGGGGCCGAAAGCCCCAGCATTTT
TRBJ2-3 | . | many | TRBV7-9 | CASRPGIFTGTDTQYF | TGTGCCAGCAGACCAGGGATCTTCACAGGCACAGATACGCAGTATTTT
TRBJ2-7 | . | few | TRBV29-1 | CSVEWNDSYEQYF | TGCAGCGTTGAATGGAACGACTCCTACGAGCAGTACTTC
TRBJ1-4 | . | many | TRBV27 | CASSSDGGIGKLFF | TGTGCCAGCAGCTCGGACGGGGGAATCGGAAAACTGTTTTTT
TRBJ2-1 | TRBD2 | many | TRBV5-1 | CASSILSGSRYEQFF | TGCGCCAGCAGCATACTAAGCGGGAGTCGGTATGAGCAGTTCTTC
TRBJ2-3 | TRBD2 | many | TRBV5-1 | CASSLAAGDTDTQYF | TGCGCCAGCAGCTTGGCCGCGGGAGACACAGATACGCAGTATTTT
TRBJ2-7 | . | many | TRBV6-2/TRBV6-3 | CASSQPGLSYEQYF | TGTGCCAGCAGTCAACCGGGACTTTCCTACGAGCAGTACTTC
TRBJ2-1 | TRBD1 | many | TRBV15 | CATSRGGTGQGEQFF | TGTGCCACCAGCAGAGGCGGGACAGGGCAAGGTGAGCAGTTCTTC
TRBJ1-6 | . | many | TRBV9 | CASSVGSSSYNSPLHF | TGTGCCAGCAGCGTCGGCTCGAGCTCCTATAATTCACCCCTCCACTTT
TRBJ2-5 | . | many | TRBV5-1 | CASSTPSPETQYF | TGCGCCAGCTCCACCCCTTCTCCCGAGACCCAGTACTTC
TRBJ1-5 | TRBD1 | many | TRBV4-1 | CASSQPDREGQPQHF | TGCGCCAGCAGCCAACCGGACAGGGAGGGCCAGCCCCAGCATTTT
TRBJ1-1 | TRBD1 | many | TRBV20-1 | CSARSGGMNTEAFF | TGCAGTGCTAGGTCAGGGGGAATGAACACTGAAGCTTTCTTT
TRBJ1-2 | . | . | TRBV6-5 | CASSTTGQPTGGYTF | TGTGCCAGCAGTACTACCGGACAGCCGACGGGGGGCTACACCTTC
TRBJ2-3 | TRBD2 | many | TRBV6-5 | CASSQLSGGASTDTQYF | TGTGCCAGCAGTCAACTTAGCGGGGGGGCTAGCACAGATACGCAGTATTTT
TRBJ2-1 | TRBD2 | . | TRBV18 | CASSAPLGLGGNEQFF | TGTGCCAGCTCAGCACCCCTGGGACTAGGGGGCAATGAGCAGTTCTTC
TRBJ2-3 | . | many | TRBV28 | CASSLSHGGGRRTDTQYF | TGTGCCAGCAGTTTAAGTCATGGCGGAGGACGACGCACAGATACGCAGTATTTT
TRBJ2-3 | TRBD2 | many | TRBV28 | CASSPGLAGQDTDTQYF | TGTGCCAGCAGCCCGGGACTAGCGGGACAAGACACAGATACGCAGTATTTT
TRBJ2-7 | . | many | TRBV20-1 | CSARRHGQRTSYEQYF | TGCAGTGCTAGACGCCACGGACAGAGAACCTCCTACGAGCAGTACTTC
TRBJ2-3 | . | many | TRBV18 | CASSPWTRASTDTQYF | TGTGCCAGCTCACCCTGGACCCGTGCTAGCACAGATACGCAGTATTTT
TRBJ1-3 | . | many | TRBV7-8 | CASLPSRVFGNTIYF | TGTGCCAGCCTCCCCAGCCGGGTATTTGGAAACACCATATATTTT
TRBJ1-1 | TRBD1 | . | TRBV28 | CASSLEQGAGNTEAFF | TGTGCCAGCAGTTTAGAACAGGGGGCCGGGAACACTGAAGCTTTCTTT
TRBJ2-1 | TRBD2 | many | TRBV4-2 | CASSPRTSGGNNEQFF | TGTGCCAGCAGCCCCCGGACTAGCGGGGGGAACAATGAGCAGTTCTTC
TRBJ1-1 | . | many | TRBV7-9 | CASSVIAPPEAFF | TGTGCCAGCAGCGTCATAGCACCTCCGGAAGCTTTCTTT
TRBJ1-5 | . | many | TRBV28 | CASRVGVQNQPQHF | TGTGCTAGCCGCGTAGGGGTGCAAAATCAGCCCCAGCATTTT